A selection of T cell receptor beta chains follows, all from one sample in a study of blood T cell repertoires in COVID-19. The repertoire was sequenced with immunoSEQ multiplex PCR; TCRdb's copy has only in-frame clones and lacks some. Of roughly 570,000 clones listed, 70% to 90% are singletons. What was sequenced was peripheral blood. Receptors originate from a woman in her forties or fifties with COVID-19, enrolled during active disease. The CDR3 runs from the conserved cysteine through the conserved F or W. A D gene is named only where the DNA matches it firmly. Expanded clones get a size class; other rows say once, few or many, or leave the size out.

TRBJ1-5,TRBV7-8,-,-,TGTGCCAGCAGCCCGACAGACCTCTTTTCCAATCAGCCCCAGCATTTT,CASSPTDLFSNQPQHF
TRBJ1-1,TRBV19,-,few,TGTGCCAGTAGTATTCGAACAGGGATCACTGAAGCTTTCTTT,CASSIRTGITEAFF
TRBJ1-5,TRBV24-1,TRBD1,once,TGTGCCACCAGTGCTCGGGACAGTGGCCTTGGGAATCAGCCCCAGCATTTT,CATSARDSGLGNQPQHF
TRBJ1-2,TRBV14,-,-,TGTGCCAGCAGCCCTCGATCGACAGACGGCTACACCTTC,CASSPRSTDGYTF
TRBJ1-1,TRBV28,-,-,TGTGCCAGCAGTTTCGTCACTGAAGCTTTCTTT,CASSFVTEAFF
TRBJ1-1,TRBV3-1/TRBV3-2,-,-,TGTGCCAGCAGATCAGGGTCACAAGTTGAAGCTTTCTTT,CASRSGSQVEAFF
TRBJ2-7,TRBV27,-,-,TGTGCCAGCAGTCCCTTCAGCTCCTACGAGCAGTACTTC,CASSPFSSYEQYF
TRBJ2-7,TRBV5-1,TRBD1,-,TGCGCCAGCAGCTTGAATACAGGGGGATCCTACGAGCAGTACTTC,CASSLNTGGSYEQYF
TRBJ2-1,TRBV5-4,TRBD1,-,TGTGCCAGCAGCTTGCCCCCCTACTTACAGGGGGGAGATGAGCAGTTCTTC,CASSLPPYLQGGDEQFF
TRBJ1-2,TRBV9,TRBD1,-,TGTGCCAGCAGCTCGACAGGGTACGGCTACACCTTC,CASSSTGYGYTF
TRBJ1-2,TRBV29-1,TRBD1,-,TGCAGCGTCGTACGGACAGGGGGCAACTATGGCTACACCTTC,CSVVRTGGNYGYTF
TRBJ1-1,TRBV6-5,-,-,TGTGCCAGCGGCCCGAGGGAGTTCTCTGAAGCTTTCTTT,CASGPREFSEAFF
TRBJ2-3,TRBV6-6,TRBD1,-,TGTGCCAGCAGTTTCGGACAGGGTGGGGATACGCAGTATTTT,CASSFGQGGDTQYF
TRBJ2-7,TRBV5-1,-,-,TGCGCCAGCAGCTCAAGCGGTCCTAGCTCCTACGAGCAGTACTTC,CASSSSGPSSYEQYF
TRBJ1-3,TRBV5-4,-,-,TGTGCCAGCAGCGCACAGGGCCCTGGAAACACCATATATTTT,CASSAQGPGNTIYF
TRBJ1-4,TRBV7-9,-,-,TGTGCCAGCAGCTTACTCGGGGAGGGAGAAAAACTGTTTTTT,CASSLLGEGEKLFF
TRBJ1-4,TRBV7-9,-,-,TGTGCCAGCAGCTCAAACATAGCTGAAAAACTGTTTTTT,CASSSNIAEKLFF
TRBJ2-7,TRBV7-8,-,-,TGTGCCAGCAGGGTCCTTTCACAGCCATCCTACGAGCAGTACTTC,CASRVLSQPSYEQYF
TRBJ1-2,TRBV3-1/TRBV3-2,TRBD1,-,TGTGCCAGCAGCCAAGGGGGACAGGGATCCTATGGCTACACCTTC,CASSQGGQGSYGYTF
TRBJ2-7,TRBV19,TRBD1,-,TGTGCCAGTAGTAAACCGGGACAGGGCCTGTGGGAGCAGTACTTC,CASSKPGQGLWEQYF
TRBJ2-2,TRBV9,-,-,TGTGCCAGCAGCGACGCTAACAGGGAAACCGGGGAGCTGTTTTTT,CASSDANRETGELFF
TRBJ1-1,TRBV7-9,-,-,TGTGCCAGCAGATCTTGGGACCCTCCCGGGAGCACTGAAGCTTTCTTT,CASRSWDPPGSTEAFF
TRBJ1-4,TRBV5-1,-,-,TGCGCCAGCAGCGAGGACAGTTATGCAACTAATGAAAAACTGTTTTTT,CASSEDSYATNEKLFF
TRBJ1-2,TRBV19,TRBD1,few,TGTGCCACAGCCGAGGCCACAGGGGTGGGTGGCTACACCTTC,CATAEATGVGGYTF
TRBJ2-4,TRBV7-2,TRBD2,-,TGTGCCAGCAGCTTAGGTCTAGCGGAAAACATTCAGTACTTC,CASSLGLAENIQYF
TRBJ2-1,TRBV7-9,-,-,TGTGCCAGCAGCCCCAGCGCAGGGGTCCCCAATGAGCAGTTCTTC,CASSPSAGVPNEQFF
TRBJ1-2,TRBV6-6,-,-,TGTGCCAGCAGTTACCTCCCTTCCACACAGGGCGCCTACACCTTC,CASSYLPSTQGAYTF
TRBJ2-1,TRBV6-5,TRBD2,-,TGTGCCAGCAGTTTTCAAGCGGGGGGGTATGGTGAGCAGTTCTTC,CASSFQAGGYGEQFF
TRBJ1-6,TRBV5-1,-,once,TGCGCCAGCAGCTTGGGGCAGGGCAATTCACCCCTCCACTTT,CASSLGQGNSPLHF
TRBJ2-4,TRBV2,-,once,TGTGCCAGCAGTGAACGGTCGTTTGCCGACAAAAACATTCAGTACTTC,CASSERSFADKNIQYF
TRBJ1-4,TRBV19,-,-,TGTGCCAGTAGTCGCGGGCGGGATGAAAAACTGTTTTTT,CASSRGRDEKLFF
TRBJ2-7,TRBV11-2,TRBD1,-,TGTGCCAGCGGGGGGACAGGGAAGAGCAGATACGAGCAGTACTTC,CASGGTGKSRYEQYF
TRBJ2-2,TRBV19,-,-,TGTGCCAGTAGTCTATATATCTCCTCCGGGGGGCTGTTTTTT,CASSLYISSGGLFF
TRBJ1-1,TRBV12-3/TRBV12-4,TRBD1,-,TGTGCCAGCAGGGGACAGATGAACACTGAAGCTTTCTTT,CASRGQMNTEAFF
TRBJ1-5,TRBV19,-,-,TGTGCCACCGCTGCGGCAGACGGAGATCAGCCCCAGCATTTT,CATAAADGDQPQHF
TRBJ1-4,TRBV27,-,few,TGTGCCAGCAGTTCTCTCCTCAGGGGCGAGAGTGAAAAACTGTTTTTT,CASSSLLRGESEKLFF
TRBJ2-1,TRBV24-1,TRBD2,-,TGTGCCACCAGTGCAAGCGGGGGGGGCAACAATGAGCAGTTCTTC,CATSASGGGNNEQFF
TRBJ2-5,TRBV4-2,-,-,TGTGCCAGCAGCCAAGCCGGAGCGGCCCAGTACTTC,CASSQAGAAQYF
TRBJ1-1,TRBV28,-,-,TGTGCCAGCAGTCTCCAGGCAGGGGACGCTGAAGCTTTCTTT,CASSLQAGDAEAFF
TRBJ2-1,TRBV6-2/TRBV6-3,TRBD2,-,TGTGCCAGCAGTCCATCATGGGCGGGGGGGCTCTACAATGAGCAGTTCTTC,CASSPSWAGGLYNEQFF
TRBJ1-2,TRBV3-1/TRBV3-2,-,-,TGTGCCAGCAGCCAAGACAGGGCTGGCTACACCTTC,CASSQDRAGYTF
TRBJ1-1,TRBV7-3,-,-,TGTGCCAGCAGCTTATCAGGGTCCACTGAAGCTTTCTTT,CASSLSGSTEAFF
TRBJ1-5,TRBV19,TRBD1,-,TGTGCCAGTAGAATGGACAGGGTCACCTACTTTAGCAATCAGCCCCAGCATTTT,CASRMDRVTYFSNQPQHF
TRBJ2-1,TRBV21-1,-,-,TGTGCCAGCAGCAACGCCGGGACAGAGGTTTACAATGAGCAGTTCTTC,CASSNAGTEVYNEQFF
TRBJ1-5,TRBV9,-,-,TGTGCCAGCAGCGCAGAATCGAGCAATCAGCCCCAGCATTTT,CASSAESSNQPQHF
TRBJ2-1,TRBV3-1/TRBV3-2,TRBD1,once,TGTGCCAGCAGCCAAGGGGACAGACCCTACAATGAGCAGTTCTTC,CASSQGDRPYNEQFF
TRBJ1-5,TRBV27,TRBD1,-,TGTGCCAGCAGGACAGGGGGGGCGGGCCCCCAGCATTTT,CASRTGGAGPQHF
TRBJ2-1,TRBV19,TRBD2,-,TGTGCCACGGACTCTAGCGGGGGGGTCGTTGAGCAGTTCTTC,CATDSSGGVVEQFF